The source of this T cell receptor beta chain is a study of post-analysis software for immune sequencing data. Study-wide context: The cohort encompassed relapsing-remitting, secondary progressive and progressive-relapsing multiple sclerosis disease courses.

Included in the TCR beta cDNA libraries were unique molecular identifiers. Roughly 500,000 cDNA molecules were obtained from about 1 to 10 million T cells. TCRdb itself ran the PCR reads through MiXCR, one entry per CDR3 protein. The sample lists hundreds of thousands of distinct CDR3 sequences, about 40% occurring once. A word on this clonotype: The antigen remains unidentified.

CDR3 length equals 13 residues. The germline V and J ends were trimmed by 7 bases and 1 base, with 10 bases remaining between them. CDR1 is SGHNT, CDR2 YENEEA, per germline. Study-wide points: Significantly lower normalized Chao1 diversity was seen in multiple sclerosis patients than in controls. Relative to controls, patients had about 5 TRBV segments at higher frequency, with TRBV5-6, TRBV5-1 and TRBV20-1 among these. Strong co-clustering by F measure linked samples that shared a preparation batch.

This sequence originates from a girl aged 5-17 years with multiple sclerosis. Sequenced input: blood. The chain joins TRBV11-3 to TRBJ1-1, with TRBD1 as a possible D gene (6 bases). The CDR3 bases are TGTGCCAGCACTCCGGACAGGAACACTGAAGCTTTCTTT. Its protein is CASTPDRNTEAFF. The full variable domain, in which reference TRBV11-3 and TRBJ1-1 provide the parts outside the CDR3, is EAGVVQSPRYKIIEKKQPVAFWCNPISGHNTLYWYLQNLGQGPELLIRYENEEAVDDSQLPKDRFSAERLKGVDSTLKIQPAELGDSAVYLCASTPDRNTEAFFGQGTRLTVV.